This T cell receptor beta chain was captured in a study of blood T cell repertoires in COVID-19. This CDR3 has 14 amino acids. Germline V CDR1 and CDR2: SGHDT, YYEEEE. The ends lost 4 bases at V and 4 bases at J; junction bases unmatched: 0. The repertoire was sequenced with immunoSEQ multiplex PCR; TCRdb's copy has only in-frame clones and lacks some. This sample has more than 85,000 clones, with approximately 82% found just once. The source material was peripheral blood. The chain links TRBV5-6 to TRBJ2-2; 11 nucleotides agree with TRBD1. The clonotype originates from a woman of 80 years or more with acute or convalescent COVID-19. As DNA, the CDR3 is TGTGCCAGCAGCGGACAGGGGGCCACCGGGGAGCTGTTTTTT. Its translation: CASSGQGATGELFF.